Below, 27 T cell receptor beta chains from the same sample are listed, as sequenced in a study of T-cell reconstitution after alpha-beta-depleted transplantation in children. Unique molecular identifiers were used to barcode this TCRbeta library. TCRdb re-called the PCR reads through MiXCR, storing one row per CDR3 protein. The sample records approximately 420,000 distinct CDR3 sequences, about a tenth being singletons. The sequenced sample was PBMCs from the stem cell graft donor, obtained from the stem cell graft. Every receptor here comes from a human donor who donated a stem cell graft to a child with acute myeloid leukemia.

The rearrangement uses TRBV6-1 and TRBJ2-7; no clear D. Germline V gene lookup returns CDR1 MNHNS and CDR2 SASEGT. V lost 3 bases, J lost 7 bases, and 13 bases lay in between. The CDR3 consists of 13 residues. CDR3 sequence: CASSEVPLGEQYF. CDR3 DNA: TGTGCCAGCAGTGAGGTCCCCCTTGGTGAGCAGTACTTC.

In its sample, this clonotype was seen a few times. The chain recombines TRBV12-3 or TRBV12-4 with TRBJ2-6; a possible D gene is TRBD2 (5 bases). Trimming pared 6 bases from V and 1 base from J, leaving 16 bases between. This CDR3 spans 17 amino acids. CDR3 bases: TGTGCCAGCAGCCCGGGCTGGAGGTCTTCTGGGGCCAACGTCCTGACTTTC. Its translation is CASSPGWRSSGANVLTF.

In its sample, this clonotype was seen a few times. The J gene is TRBJ1-6, the V gene TRBV9; TRBD1 matches 9 bases. The CDR3 sequence is 16 residues long. The V segment lost 4 bases and the J segment 9 bases; nucleotides outside the gene matches: 11. Germline CDR1 SGDLS, CDR2 YYNGEE. CDR3 sequence: CASSPQPGTGTSPLHF. CDR3 DNA: TGTGCCAGCAGCCCACAACCCGGGACAGGGACTTCACCCCTCCACTTT. Full variable domain (outside the CDR3, taken from reference TRBV9 and TRBJ1-6): DSGVTQTPKHLITATGQRVTLRCSPRSGDLSVYWYQQSLDQGLQFLIQYYNGEERAKGNILERFSAQQFPDLHSELNLSSLELGDSALYFCASSPQPGTGTSPLHFGNGTRLTVT.

This clonotype has a handful of counts. The chain combines TRBV5-1 with TRBJ2-7; no clear D. This CDR3 spans 14 amino acids. V shed 0 bases and J shed 0 bases, with 7 bases lying between them. Germline values: CDR1 SGHRS, CDR2 YFSETQ. In DNA, the CDR3 is TGCGCCAGCAGCTTGGACGGGCCCTCCTACGAGCAGTACTTC. It yields the protein CASSLDGPSYEQYF.

This clonotype came up a few times. The chain couples TRBV7-9 to TRBJ2-7; D could derive from TRBD1 or TRBD2 (5 bases each). This CDR3 is 14 amino acids long. Trimming left V 1 base short and J 5 bases short, with 12 bases between. Germline V gives CDR1 SEHNR, CDR2 FQNEAQ (reference sequence). Here the CDR3 reads CASSLDGARDEQYF. The CDR3 nucleotides read TGTGCCAGCAGCTTAGATGGGGCGAGGGACGAGCAGTACTTC.

The chain employs TRBV5-1 and TRBJ2-4; a weak D match, TRBD1 (5 bases). The length of the CDR3 is 14 residues. Trimming stripped 5 bases from V and 8 bases from J, with 17 bases between. CDR1 is SGHRS and CDR2 is YFSETQ in the germline V gene. CDR3 in DNA: TGCGCCAGCAGGTCCAGGGCACCCCTGGACATTCAGTACTTC. Translating gives CASRSRAPLDIQYF.

This clonotype came up many times. V is TRBV29-1 and J is TRBJ2-7; D is uncertain. Per the germline V gene, CDR1 is SQVTM and CDR2 is ANQGSEA. Trimming left V 4 bases short and J 0 bases short, with 13 bases between. The CDR3 is made up of 14 amino acids. For the CDR3, the DNA is TGCAGCGTTGTAAGTCGTGCGGTCTCCTACGAGCAGTACTTC. This encodes CSVVSRAVSYEQYF.

The V gene is TRBV6-5, the J gene TRBJ2-1; tentatively, D is TRBD1 or TRBD2 (5 bases each). The CDR3 is 14 amino acids. The V gene's germline CDR1 is MNHEY and CDR2 SVGAGI. Between the trimmed V and J ends, which lost 6 bases and 7 bases, there was a span of 16 bases. CDR3: CASSPPVGVNEQFF. CDR3 DNA: TGTGCCAGCAGCCCGCCAGTGGGGGTGAATGAGCAGTTCTTC.

CDR3 nucleotides: TGTGCCACCAGCAGGGACAGGGGGAGGCCCCAGCATTTT. This encodes CATSRDRGRPQHF. The chain couples TRBV15 to TRBJ1-5; TRBD1 agrees at 10 bases. The CDR3 is 13 amino acids. Germline assignment: CDR1 LNHNV and CDR2 YYDKDF (reference sequence). J was trimmed by 9 bases and V by 3 bases; bases with no gene match: 2. Based on the CDR3 plus reference TRBV15 and TRBJ1-5, the full variable domain is DAMVIQNPRYQVTQFGKPVTLSCSQTLNHNVMYWYQQKSSQAPKLLFHYYDKDFNNEADTPDNFQSRRPNTSFCFLDIRSPGLGDTAMYLCATSRDRGRPQHFGDGTRLSIL.

This clonotype was found a few times. V and J are TRBV5-5 and TRBJ1-1; no firm D call. The ends were cut back, 0 bases at V and 5 bases at J, with 17 bases in the middle. CDR1 is SGHKS, CDR2 YYEKEE, per germline (reference sequence). The CDR3 totals 16 residues. The CDR3 here is CASSLGWEGGSTEAFF. The CDR3 nucleotides read TGTGCCAGCAGCTTGGGGTGGGAAGGCGGGAGTACTGAAGCTTTCTTT.

This clonotype was found once. V usage is TRBV3-1 and J usage is TRBJ1-2; 7 bases line up with TRBD1. This CDR3 spans 12 amino acids. The germline CDR1 and CDR2 sequences are LGHDT and YNNKEL (reference sequence). V was pared by 7 bases and J by 4 bases, with 3 bases of the junction left unmatched. The CDR3 region has the DNA TGTGCCAGCAAGGGGACAGCCTATGGCTACACCTTC. Protein: CASKGTAYGYTF.

A remark on this clonotype: At one of its ends the junction is not consistent with the germline gene, which may arise from a read error. The chain uses TRBV18 and TRBJ1-1; D call uncertain. Germline-derived CDR1 and CDR2 are KGHSH and LQKENI. This CDR3 is built from 14 residues. CDR3 in amino acids: CASSPLDRVEFAFF. DNA for the CDR3: TGTGCCAGCTCGCCACTTGACCGGGTGGAATTTGCTTTCTTT.

This chain links TRBV30 with TRBJ2-7; D remains unclear. V was shortened by 0 bases and J by 4 bases, with 7 bases between the two germline ends. In germline, CDR1 is GTSNPN, CDR2 SVGIG (reference sequence). The length of the CDR3 is 12 residues. The CDR3, as DNA: TGTGCCTGGAGTGTAACTGGTTACGAGCAGTACTTC. Translating gives CAWSVTGYEQYF. The complete variable domain, with remaining parts taken from reference TRBV30 and TRBJ2-7, reads SQTIHQWPATLVQPVGSPLSLECTVEGTSNPNLYWYRQAAGRGLQLLFYSVGIGQISSEVPQNLSASRPQDRQFILSSKKLLLSDSGFYLCAWSVTGYEQYFGPGTRLTVT.

This clonotype has a handful of counts. The chain recombines TRBV7-2 with TRBJ1-1, with D uncertain. CDR3 size: 13 residues. Germline CDR1 SGHTA, CDR2 FQGNSA. Trimming shortened V by 5 bases and J by 0 bases, and 7 bases separated the two germline ends. In DNA, the CDR3 is TGTGCCAGCAGCCAGCATATGAACACTGAAGCTTTCTTT. Its translation is CASSQHMNTEAFF.

There are a few counts of this clonotype. The chain has TRBV5-5 and TRBJ1-5; perhaps TRBD1 as D (5 bases). This CDR3 spans 15 amino acids. V lost 0 bases, J lost 2 bases, and 9 bases lay in between. The germline gives CDR1 SGHKS, CDR2 YYEKEE (reference sequence). As DNA, the CDR3 is TGTGCCAGCAGCTTGGCCCTGGGGGGCAATCAGCCCCAGCATTTT. It is translated as CASSLALGGNQPQHF. The complete variable domain, with remaining parts taken from reference TRBV5-5 and TRBJ1-5, reads DAGVTQSPTHLIKTRGQQVTLRCSPISGHKSVSWYQQVLGQGPQFIFQYYEKEERGRGNFPDRFSARQFPNYSSELNVNALLLGDSALYLCASSLALGGNQPQHFGDGTRLSIL.

This clonotype came up a few times. This chain uses TRBV4-1 with TRBJ1-1; no firm D call. Trimming cost V 1 base and J 5 bases, with 17 bases left between them. Germline CDR1 reads MGHRA; CDR2 reads YSYEKL. The CDR3 is made up of 16 amino acids. CDR3 in amino acids: CASSQVGVGRKTEAFF. DNA of the CDR3: TGCGCCAGCAGCCAAGTTGGGGTCGGCAGAAAGACTGAAGCTTTCTTT.

This clonotype was found a few times. J is TRBJ1-5 and V is TRBV11-2; D is perhaps TRBD1 (5 bases). Germline loops: CDR1 SGHAT, CDR2 FQNNGV. This CDR3 has 15 amino acids. With 5 bases removed from V and 1 base from J, the gap between germline ends came to 12 bases. CDR3 residues: CASSREGLSNQPQHF. As DNA, the CDR3 is TGTGCCAGCAGCCGCGAGGGGTTGAGCAATCAGCCCCAGCATTTT.

This clonotype has more than one count but fewer than ten. V usage is TRBV18 and J usage is TRBJ2-3, with D unresolved. CDR1 and CDR2 from the germline V gene are KGHSH and LQKENI. The CDR3 is 14 residues long. V was pared by 4 bases and J by 2 bases, with 10 bases between. The chain's CDR3 is CASSQFSDTDTQYF. As DNA, the CDR3 is TGTGCCAGCTCACAGTTTTCCGACACAGATACGCAGTATTTT.

Only a few counts were recorded for this clonotype. V usage is TRBV20-1 and J usage is TRBJ2-5, with D tentatively TRBD2 (7 bases). Germline assignment: CDR1 DFQATT and CDR2 SNEGSKA (reference sequence). This CDR3 has 12 amino acids. The V end lost 7 bases, the J end lost 1 base, and 10 bases lay between the germline ends. Written as DNA, the CDR3 is TGCAGTGTCCGGGGGGCCCAAGAGACCCAGTACTTC. As protein: CSVRGAQETQYF.

The chain links TRBV5-1 to TRBJ2-1; 13 nucleotides line up with TRBD2. Germline V gene sequence: CDR1 SGHRS, CDR2 YFSETQ. There are 16 residues in the CDR3. V was clipped by 3 bases and J by 6 bases; unmatched bases: 6. CDR3 sequence: CASSSKLAGGPNEQFF. In nucleotides, the CDR3 is TGCGCCAGCAGCTCCAAACTAGCGGGGGGGCCCAATGAGCAGTTCTTC.

The chain has TRBV5-6 and TRBJ2-7; D is possibly TRBD1 or TRBD2 (5 bases each). Germline V lookup: CDR1 SGHDT, CDR2 YYEEEE. Trimming removed 0 bases from V and 4 bases from J, with 17 bases in between. CDR3 length: 16 residues. The CDR3 here is CASSLAGERGRYEQYF. The DNA for the CDR3 is TGTGCCAGCAGCTTGGCCGGGGAAAGGGGACGGTACGAGCAGTACTTC.

This clonotype was seen ten or more times. The rearrangement joins TRBV6-2 or TRBV6-3 to TRBJ2-1; D assignment may be TRBD1 or TRBD2 (5 bases each). The V gene lost 2 bases and the J gene lost 13 bases, with 12 bases spanning the gap. Germline V gene data show CDR1 as MNHEY and CDR2 as SVGEGT. The CDR3 covers 12 residues. The CDR3 here is CASSYTGAQQFF. In DNA, the CDR3 is TGTGCCAGCAGTTACACCGGGGCTCAACAGTTCTTC.

CDR3 sequence reads: CASSLRASRSTDTQYF. The CDR3 bases are TGTGCCAGCAGCTTAAGGGCTAGCCGTAGCACAGATACGCAGTATTTT. The chain carries TRBV7-3 and TRBJ2-3; perhaps TRBD2 as D (5 bases). With 1 base removed from V and 0 bases from J, the gap between germline ends came to 11 bases. This CDR3 contains 16 residues. In germline, CDR1 is SGHTA, CDR2 FQGTGA.

The chain has TRBV6-1 and TRBJ1-5; D is possibly TRBD1 (6 bases). CDR3 length: 13 amino acids. Germline CDR1 reads MNHNS; CDR2 reads SASEGT. V was trimmed by 9 bases and J by 2 bases, leaving 11 bases between them. The CDR3 region has the DNA TGTGCCAGGGGGGGGCTCGGCAATCAGCCCCAGCATTTT. Encoded protein: CARGGLGNQPQHF.

In its sample, this clonotype was seen a few times. The rearrangement uses TRBV20-1 and TRBJ1-1, with 8 bases that match TRBD1. The CDR3 is 12 amino acids. Germline V lookup: CDR1 DFQATT, CDR2 SNEGSKA (reference sequence). Trimming took 5 bases from V and 4 from J; bases not matched to a gene: 3. The CDR3 loop reads CSAGQGGTEAFF. The CDR3, as DNA: TGCAGTGCTGGACAGGGCGGCACTGAAGCTTTCTTT.

This clonotype was seen only a few times. V and J are TRBV29-1 and TRBJ1-1, with D possibly matching TRBD1 (5 bases). The V end was cut by 0 bases, the J end by 0 bases, with 14 bases between. Germline lookup yields CDR1 SQVTM and CDR2 ANQGSEA. The CDR3 is made up of 16 amino acids. The CDR3 DNA sequence: TGCAGCGTTGAAGACCCCTGGGGACTCGTGAACACTGAAGCTTTCTTT. Encoded protein: CSVEDPWGLVNTEAFF.

The chain carries TRBV7-8 and TRBJ2-5, with D possibly being TRBD1 or TRBD2 (6 bases each). Looked up from germline, CDR1 is SGHVS and CDR2 is FQNEAQ. The CDR3 spans 13 residues. V lost 7 bases to trimming and J lost 5 bases, with 14 bases between them. The CDR3 sequence is CASISGGLETQYF. In nucleotides, the CDR3 is TGTGCCAGCATTTCCGGGGGCCTCGAGACCCAGTACTTC.